The rows below give T cell receptor beta chains drawn from one sample of a study of blood T cell repertoires in COVID-19. Only in-frame clones appear in the TCRdb table, and some are missing; sequencing was by immunoSEQ multiplex PCR. This sample has under 110,000 clones, with around 85% found just once. Specimen: peripheral blood. Every receptor here comes from a woman between 70 and 85 years old with active or convalescent COVID-19. The CDR3 runs from the conserved cysteine through the conserved F or W. The D gene is left open where the match is weak.

d_call j_call v_call cdr3_aa cdr3_nt
- TRBJ2-5 TRBV5-4 CASSGGTKGAETQYF TGTGCCAGCAGCGGGGGGACCAAAGGGGCCGAGACCCAGTACTTC
TRBD1 TRBJ2-1 TRBV30 CAVQGASEQFF TGTGCGGTACAGGGGGCAAGCGAGCAGTTCTTC
- TRBJ2-7 TRBV25-1 CASSESTGQYF TGTGCCAGCAGTGAATCGACAGGGCAGTACTTC
- TRBJ1-2 TRBV4-3 CASSQQQGFGYTF TGCGCCAGCAGCCAACAACAGGGTTTTGGCTACACCTTC
- TRBJ2-1 TRBV9 CASSPREGYYNEQFF TGTGCCAGCAGCCCCCGGGAAGGGTACTACAATGAGCAGTTCTTC
TRBD2 TRBJ2-5 TRBV5-8 CASSRPLAGGKTQYF TGTGCCAGCAGCCGCCCACTAGCGGGGGGTAAGACCCAGTACTTC
TRBD1 TRBJ2-6 TRBV7-8 CASSSYRGAGANVLTF TGTGCCAGCAGCTCCTACAGGGGGGCTGGGGCCAACGTCCTGACTTTC
- TRBJ2-6 TRBV7-9 CATPPTGLSGANVLTF TGTGCCACCCCACCCACGGGGTTGTCTGGGGCCAACGTCCTGACTTTC
- TRBJ2-2 TRBV4-1 CASSQGQGNTGELFF TGCGCCAGCAGCCAAGGGCAGGGAAACACCGGGGAGCTGTTTTTT
TRBD2 TRBJ2-3 TRBV2 CASSGLIGLARNTDTQYF TGTGCCAGCAGTGGACTTATAGGACTAGCACGGAACACAGATACGCAGTATTTT
TRBD1 TRBJ1-6 TRBV27 CASSWGQENSPLHF TGTGCCAGCAGTTGGGGACAGGAGAATTCACCCCTCCACTTT
TRBD1 TRBJ1-4 TRBV5-1 CASREGQDNNEKLFF TGCGCCAGCAGGGAAGGACAGGACAATAATGAAAAACTGTTTTTT
- TRBJ1-5 TRBV28 CASSLRVNSNQPQHF TGTGCCAGCAGTTTACGGGTAAATAGCAATCAGCCCCAGCATTTT
TRBD1 TRBJ2-4 TRBV6-5 CASGRDRENIQYF TGTGCCAGCGGACGGGACAGGGAAAACATTCAGTACTTC
- TRBJ2-1 TRBV24-1 CATSDQMGTNEQFF TGTGCCACCAGTGACCAGATGGGGACTAATGAGCAGTTCTTC
- TRBJ1-1 TRBV2 CASRDSRLNTEAFF TGTGCCAGCAGGGACAGCCGTCTGAACACTGAAGCTTTCTTT
- TRBJ1-4 TRBV18 CASSPQGRTEKLFF TGTGCCAGCTCACCCCAGGGGAGAACAGAAAAACTGTTTTTT
- TRBJ2-1 TRBV21-1 CASSLRRGNEQFF TGTGCCAGCAGCTTGCGTCGTGGCAATGAGCAGTTCTTC
TRBD2 TRBJ2-3 TRBV2 CASSEAERGSTDTQYF TGTGCCAGCAGTGAAGCGGAGCGGGGGAGCACAGATACGCAGTATTTT
- TRBJ1-5 TRBV4-3 CASSQDHLGTGWAQHF TGCGCCAGCAGCCAAGATCACCTAGGTACGGGTTGGGCCCAGCATTTT